This is a list of T cell receptor beta chains from one sample in a study of blood T cell repertoires in COVID-19. TCRdb keeps only in-frame clones here, not all; method: immunoSEQ multiplex PCR. The table has 250,000 to 300,000 clones, approximately 85% seen once. Sequencing was performed on PBMCs or T cells enriched from blood (not recorded which). These receptors all stem from a woman in her 50s who had recovered from COVID-19. Each CDR3 is given without its conserved first and last residue. The order of the fields is clone size, V gene, J gene, D gene, CDR3 length, CDR3 protein. D genes are given only for firm matches. Some rows mark clone size as missing; the rest say once, few, many or name a class of expanded clone.

size: -
V: TRBV4-1
J: TRBJ2-1
D: TRBD2
length: 15
CDR3: ASSQDQGSGGYNEQF

size: -
V: TRBV2
J: TRBJ2-4
D: -
length: 12
CDR3: ASWTGLAKNIQY

size: -
V: TRBV6-5
J: TRBJ2-1
D: TRBD2
length: 12
CDR3: ASMIAGVSNEQF

size: -
V: TRBV27
J: TRBJ1-5
D: -
length: 11
CDR3: ASSRDSNQPQH

size: once
V: TRBV7-2
J: TRBJ1-5
D: -
length: 10
CDR3: ASSFTSQPQH

size: -
V: TRBV18
J: TRBJ2-1
D: TRBD2
length: 14
CDR3: ASSPKGTSGSAEQF

size: few
V: TRBV6-1
J: TRBJ1-5
D: -
length: 13
CDR3: ASSDFRRAYQPQH

size: -
V: TRBV29-1
J: TRBJ1-1
D: -
length: 12
CDR3: SARGGGRNTEAF

size: -
V: TRBV7-3
J: TRBJ2-3
D: TRBD2
length: 13
CDR3: ASSSTGGGTDTQY

size: -
V: TRBV18
J: TRBJ2-5
D: -
length: 11
CDR3: ASSPKTRETQY

size: -
V: TRBV3-1/TRBV3-2
J: TRBJ1-1
D: -
length: 11
CDR3: ASSAVGSPEAF

size: -
V: TRBV3-1/TRBV3-2
J: TRBJ2-1
D: -
length: 14
CDR3: ASSPWGGGPFNEQF

size: many
V: TRBV4-2
J: TRBJ2-7
D: TRBD2
length: 14
CDR3: ASSQGAGDSDYEQY

size: -
V: TRBV16
J: TRBJ1-1
D: -
length: 11
CDR3: ASSLRLQVGAF

size: -
V: TRBV19
J: TRBJ2-3
D: -
length: 19
CDR3: ASSIDGRRARTTTSTDTQY

size: once
V: TRBV5-6
J: TRBJ1-6
D: -
length: 10
CDR3: ASSFPNSPLH

size: -
V: TRBV6-5
J: TRBJ1-6
D: -
length: 13
CDR3: ASSYSYRVNSPLH

size: -
V: TRBV29-1
J: TRBJ2-3
D: -
length: 10
CDR3: SVESVSDTQY

size: -
V: TRBV27
J: TRBJ2-2
D: TRBD2
length: 13
CDR3: ASSLLAGSVGELF

size: -
V: TRBV6-5
J: TRBJ2-7
D: TRBD1
length: 13
CDR3: ASTVSRQGTYEQY

size: -
V: TRBV10-3
J: TRBJ1-6
D: -
length: 13
CDR3: AISGTSSYNSPLH

size: -
V: TRBV3-1/TRBV3-2
J: TRBJ2-1
D: -
length: 12
CDR3: ASSQLSRDFEQF

size: -
V: TRBV28
J: TRBJ1-5
D: -
length: 13
CDR3: ASSLQLRESGPQH

size: -
V: TRBV2
J: TRBJ2-3
D: TRBD2
length: 15
CDR3: ASSEGTSGRVTDTQY

size: -
V: TRBV11-2
J: TRBJ2-7
D: -
length: 15
CDR3: ASSLYIGRGMSYEQY

size: -
V: TRBV9
J: TRBJ2-7
D: TRBD2
length: 14
CDR3: ASSVGPSGRVNEQY

size: -
V: TRBV7-9
J: TRBJ1-6
D: -
length: 12
CDR3: ASSVGVGDVTLH

size: once
V: TRBV5-1
J: TRBJ2-1
D: -
length: 14
CDR3: ASSESETSIIGEQF

size: -
V: TRBV5-8
J: TRBJ1-3
D: -
length: 9
CDR3: ASSLRNTIY

size: -
V: TRBV12-5
J: TRBJ2-3
D: -
length: 12
CDR3: ASVWERATDTQY

size: -
V: TRBV5-5
J: TRBJ2-7
D: -
length: 12
CDR3: ASRLRAGAHEQY

size: -
V: TRBV27
J: TRBJ2-1
D: -
length: 13
CDR3: ASRVGPESYNEQF

size: -
V: TRBV28
J: TRBJ2-7
D: -
length: 11
CDR3: ASSAFTGYEQY

size: -
V: TRBV2
J: TRBJ1-1
D: -
length: 11
CDR3: ASTDIMNTEAF

size: -
V: TRBV28
J: TRBJ2-1
D: -
length: 13
CDR3: ASRLPDGLYNEQF

size: -
V: TRBV2
J: TRBJ2-7
D: -
length: 11
CDR3: ASGLWSAYEQY

size: once
V: TRBV28
J: TRBJ2-7
D: TRBD2
length: 14
CDR3: ASSPGTGTSFYEQY

size: once
V: TRBV19
J: TRBJ2-2
D: TRBD2
length: 11
CDR3: ASLTSGYGELF

size: few
V: TRBV27
J: TRBJ2-1
D: TRBD2
length: 13
CDR3: ASSHLAGVENEQF

size: -
V: TRBV5-4
J: TRBJ2-1
D: TRBD1
length: 14
CDR3: ASSNDRVRSYNEQF

size: -
V: TRBV6-5
J: TRBJ2-1
D: TRBD2
length: 11
CDR3: ATLASGYNEQF

size: -
V: TRBV7-2
J: TRBJ2-3
D: TRBD2
length: 15
CDR3: ASSLGSSGPLTDTQY

size: -
V: TRBV28
J: TRBJ1-4
D: TRBD1
length: 12
CDR3: ASSFEGAGEKLF

size: few
V: TRBV11-3
J: TRBJ1-1
D: -
length: 15
CDR3: ASSRRGQGMLNTEAF

size: -
V: TRBV9
J: TRBJ2-4
D: TRBD2
length: 17
CDR3: ASSVAPGLAGDLVNIQY

size: -
V: TRBV14
J: TRBJ2-7
D: -
length: 14
CDR3: ASSQEIRTVTYEQY

size: -
V: TRBV7-9
J: TRBJ2-7
D: TRBD1
length: 13
CDR3: ASSLQGASTYEQY

size: -
V: TRBV29-1
J: TRBJ2-5
D: TRBD1
length: 11
CDR3: SVPATGSETQY

size: -
V: TRBV2
J: TRBJ2-7
D: TRBD1
length: 13
CDR3: ASREPGQGAREQY

size: -
V: TRBV2
J: TRBJ2-1
D: TRBD2
length: 11
CDR3: ASKREGRNEQF

size: -
V: TRBV3-1/TRBV3-2
J: TRBJ2-5
D: TRBD2
length: 16
CDR3: ASSQYSPTSGTQETQY

size: -
V: TRBV7-9
J: TRBJ1-3
D: -
length: 14
CDR3: ASSFEQPASGNTIY

size: -
V: TRBV12-3/TRBV12-4
J: TRBJ2-7
D: TRBD2
length: 11
CDR3: ASSPSGTGEQY

size: -
V: TRBV3-1/TRBV3-2
J: TRBJ2-7
D: TRBD2
length: 14
CDR3: ASSLTSSGRLYEQY

size: -
V: TRBV7-9
J: TRBJ2-1
D: -
length: 14
CDR3: ASSQTDSVTYNEQF

size: -
V: TRBV6-5
J: TRBJ2-7
D: TRBD2
length: 13
CDR3: ASRPPGLAVFEQY

size: -
V: TRBV5-1
J: TRBJ2-7
D: -
length: 10
CDR3: ASSLSRDEQY

size: -
V: TRBV25-1
J: TRBJ2-2
D: -
length: 14
CDR3: ASSEIVGPSTGELF

size: once
V: TRBV7-3
J: TRBJ2-7
D: TRBD2
length: 13
CDR3: ASSPSSGSSYEQY

size: -
V: TRBV7-2
J: TRBJ1-1
D: -
length: 11
CDR3: ASSLWRRREAF